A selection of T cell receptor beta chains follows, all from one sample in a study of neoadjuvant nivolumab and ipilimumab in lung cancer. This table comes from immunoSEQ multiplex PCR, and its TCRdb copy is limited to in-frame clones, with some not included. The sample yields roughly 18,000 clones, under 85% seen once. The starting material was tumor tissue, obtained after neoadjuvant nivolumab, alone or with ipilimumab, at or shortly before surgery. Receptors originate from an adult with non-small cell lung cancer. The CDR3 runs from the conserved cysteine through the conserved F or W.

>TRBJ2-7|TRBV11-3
CASSPGGLNEQYF
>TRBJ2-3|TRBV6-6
CASTLESSSTDTQYF
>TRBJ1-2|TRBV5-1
CASSPEGDRGSYTF
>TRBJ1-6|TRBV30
CAWKPGRNSPLHF
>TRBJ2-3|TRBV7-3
CASSSLGGGTDTQYF
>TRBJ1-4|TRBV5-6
CASSLASGGTNEKLFF
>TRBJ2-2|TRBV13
CASSFYEGAPGELFF
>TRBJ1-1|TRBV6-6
CASSYGEMNTEAFF
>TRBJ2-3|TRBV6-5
CASSSLGRGYTDTQYF
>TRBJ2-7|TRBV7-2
CASSSRLYEQYF
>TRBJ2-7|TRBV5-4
CASSLAGAGRYEQYF
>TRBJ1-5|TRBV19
CASSPTGQGHSNQPQHF
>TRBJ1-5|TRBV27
CASSRGRNNQPQHF
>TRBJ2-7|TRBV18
CASSPLGGAGEQYF
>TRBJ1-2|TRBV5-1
CASRPGTGGGYTF
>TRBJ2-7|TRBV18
CASSPPRTVHEQYF
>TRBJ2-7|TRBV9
CASSVEGTSGGVFHEQYF
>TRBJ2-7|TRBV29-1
CSVGRVREQYF
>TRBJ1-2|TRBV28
CASREGLYGYTF
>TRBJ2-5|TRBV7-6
CASSLGGQRQETQYF